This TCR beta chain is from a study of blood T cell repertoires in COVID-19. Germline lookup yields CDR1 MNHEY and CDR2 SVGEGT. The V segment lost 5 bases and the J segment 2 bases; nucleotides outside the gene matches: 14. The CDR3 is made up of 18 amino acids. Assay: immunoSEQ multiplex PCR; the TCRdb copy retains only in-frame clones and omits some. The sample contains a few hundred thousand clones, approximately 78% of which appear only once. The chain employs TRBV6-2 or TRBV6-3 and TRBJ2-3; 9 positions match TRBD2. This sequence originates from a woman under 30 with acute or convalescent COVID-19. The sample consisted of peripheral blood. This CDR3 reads CASSDPGLAFSPTDTQYF. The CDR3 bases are TGTGCCAGCAGTGATCCGGGACTAGCATTTTCTCCCACAGATACGCAGTATTTT.